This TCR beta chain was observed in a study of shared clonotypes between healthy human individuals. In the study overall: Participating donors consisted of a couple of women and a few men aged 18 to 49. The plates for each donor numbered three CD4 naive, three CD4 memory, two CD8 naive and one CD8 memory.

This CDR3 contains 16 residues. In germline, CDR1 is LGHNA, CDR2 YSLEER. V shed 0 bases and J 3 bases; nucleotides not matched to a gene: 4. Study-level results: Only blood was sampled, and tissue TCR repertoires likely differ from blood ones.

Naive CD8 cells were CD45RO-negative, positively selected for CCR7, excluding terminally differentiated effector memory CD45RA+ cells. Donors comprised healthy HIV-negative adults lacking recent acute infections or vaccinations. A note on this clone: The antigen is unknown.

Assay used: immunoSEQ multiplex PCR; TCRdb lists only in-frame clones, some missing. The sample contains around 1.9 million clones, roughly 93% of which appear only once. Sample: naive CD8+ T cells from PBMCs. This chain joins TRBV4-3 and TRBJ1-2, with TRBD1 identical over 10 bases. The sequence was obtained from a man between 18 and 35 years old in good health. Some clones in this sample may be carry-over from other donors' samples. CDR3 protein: CASSQDIGTGDYGYTF. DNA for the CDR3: TGCGCCAGCAGCCAAGATATCGGGACAGGGGACTATGGCTACACCTTC.